The T cell receptor beta chain described here comes from a study of regulatory T cells in long-lasting Graves disease. Study summary: The definition of persistent Graves' disease was over 5 years of antithyroid drugs with positive TSH receptor antibodies.

TCR beta libraries were built with iRepertoire HTBI primers and Arm-PCR of CDR3 regions. In the study's own analysis: Sample data revealed approximately 62 TRBV and 14 TRBJ segments. TCRdb itself ran the multiplex PCR reads through MiXCR, one entry per CDR3 protein. What appears here as the V and J calls and clone size reflects TCRdb's work, not the paper's. The sample shows hundreds of thousands of distinct CDR3 sequences, about a fifth of them seen only once. As for time point: persistent/refractory GD, antithyroid drugs over 5 years with positive TRAb. The TCR library was prepared using RNA isolated from PBMCs. In its sample, this clonotype was seen many times. CDR3 length: 15 residues. V was pared by 8 bases and J by 8 bases, with 13 bases of the junction left unmatched.

The receptor's source is a female donor with Graves disease. Sequences were derived from peripheral blood mononuclear cells (PBMCs), sampled when the disease was refractory, from a patient treated with antithyroid drugs. The V gene is TRBV12-3 or TRBV12-4, the J gene TRBJ1-4; 8 bases map to TRBD1. For the CDR3, the DNA is TGTGCCAGCCTTAGGACAGGGCTGGTGAGGGAAAAACTGTTTTTT. Translated, it gives CASLRTGLVREKLFF.